This T cell receptor beta chain was sequenced in a study of T cells after yellow fever vaccination. General study points: The secondary response was weaker, and its peak arrived faster, on day 5 versus 15.

Making TCR cDNA involved 5'RACE template switching, which added UMIs and a universal primer site. Via MiXCR, TCRdb re-called the 5' RACE reads, giving one row per CDR3 protein. The table records just under 600,000 distinct CDR3 sequences, roughly 12% of them present only once. This CDR3 comprises 14 residues. This clonotype was found a few times. As yet, its antigen is unknown. The sequences come from PBMCs, collected on the day of the yellow fever booster vaccination. The chain links TRBV21-1 to TRBJ2-1; no check of the table's D call, TRBD1, against the DNA was made. TRBV21-1 is reported as a pseudogene. The origin of this receptor is a man between 25 and 39 years old who received the YFV17D yellow fever vaccine. The CDR3: CASSLRDRMVEQFF. For the CDR3, the DNA is TGTGCCAGCAGCTTACGGGACAGGATGGTTGAGCAGTTCTTC.